What follows is one T cell receptor beta chain and its context. How the authors handled the data: Amplification from reference gene primers served as the basis for estimated nucleated cell counts. Libraries were prepared by immunoSEQ multiplex PCR; TCRdb keeps only in-frame clonotypes and omits some of them. The V and J calls and the clone size are those of that table, but D and trimming were determined from the DNA. Of around 150,000 clones detected, roughly 73% appear once; the ten largest clones hold 2.8%. The sample originates from a study of blood T cell repertoires in COVID-19. Study details: The study drew acute and convalescent COVID-19 samples from the United States, Italy and Spain. T cells, B-cell-depleted T cells, or PBMCs provided the cDNA or gDNA that served as material.

This CDR3 comprises 16 residues. Germline lookup yields CDR1 LGHDT and CDR2 YNNKEL (reference sequence). Trimming took off 3 bases at V and 9 bases at J, with 23 bases between the two ends. The TCR sequence derives from a man between 65 and 85 years old with acute or convalescent COVID-19. Sequenced: peripheral blood. This rearrangement joins TRBV3-1 (or the pseudogene TRBV3-2) to TRBJ1-2, with D possibly being TRBD1 (5 bases). CDR3 sequence: CASSQFPHRTPARYTF. Written as DNA, the CDR3 is TGTGCCAGCAGCCAGTTTCCTCACAGGACCCCCGCCCGCTACACCTTC.